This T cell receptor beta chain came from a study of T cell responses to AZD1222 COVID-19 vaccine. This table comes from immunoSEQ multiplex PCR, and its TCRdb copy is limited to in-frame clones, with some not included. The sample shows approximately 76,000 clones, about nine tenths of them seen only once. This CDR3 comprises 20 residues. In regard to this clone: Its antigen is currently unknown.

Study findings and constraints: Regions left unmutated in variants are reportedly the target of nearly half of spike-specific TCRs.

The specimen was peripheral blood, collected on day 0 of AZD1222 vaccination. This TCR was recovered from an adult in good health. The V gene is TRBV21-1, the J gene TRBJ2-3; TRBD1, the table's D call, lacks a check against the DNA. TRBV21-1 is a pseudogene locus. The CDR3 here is CASSKKRDIDRVGSTDTQYF. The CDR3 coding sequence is TGTGCCAGCAGCAAAAAAAGGGACATAGACAGGGTAGGGAGCACAGATACGCAGTATTTT.